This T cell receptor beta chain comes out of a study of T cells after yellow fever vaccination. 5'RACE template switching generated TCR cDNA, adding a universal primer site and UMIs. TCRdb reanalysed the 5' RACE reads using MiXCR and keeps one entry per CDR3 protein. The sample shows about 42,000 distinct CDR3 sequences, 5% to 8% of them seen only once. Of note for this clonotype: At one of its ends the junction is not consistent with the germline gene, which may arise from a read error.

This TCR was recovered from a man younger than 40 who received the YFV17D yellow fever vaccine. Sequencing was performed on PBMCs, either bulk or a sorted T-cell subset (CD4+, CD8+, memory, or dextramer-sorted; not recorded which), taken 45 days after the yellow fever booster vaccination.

The CDR3 loop reads CVTSDTTSGSINEQFF. The DNA for the CDR3 is TGTGTCACCAGTGACACGACTAGCGGGAGTATCAATGAGCAGTTCTTC. The rearrangement joins TRBV24-1 to TRBJ2-1; 12 bases align to TRBD2. The CDR3 has 16 residues. Per the germline V gene, CDR1 is KGHDR and CDR2 is SFDVKD.